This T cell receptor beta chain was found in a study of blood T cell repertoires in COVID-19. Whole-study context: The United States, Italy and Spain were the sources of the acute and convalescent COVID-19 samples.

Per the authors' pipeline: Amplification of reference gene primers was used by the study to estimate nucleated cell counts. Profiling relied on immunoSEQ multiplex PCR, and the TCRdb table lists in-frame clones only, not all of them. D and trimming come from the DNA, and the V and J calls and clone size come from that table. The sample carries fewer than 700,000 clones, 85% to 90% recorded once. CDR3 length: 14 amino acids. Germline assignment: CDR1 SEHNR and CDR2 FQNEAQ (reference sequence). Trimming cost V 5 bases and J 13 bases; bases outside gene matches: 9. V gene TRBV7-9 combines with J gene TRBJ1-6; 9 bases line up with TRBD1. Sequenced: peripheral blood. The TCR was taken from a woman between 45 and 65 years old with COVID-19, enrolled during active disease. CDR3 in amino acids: CASSTGGTGGPLHF. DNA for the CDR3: TGTGCCAGCAGCACAGGGGGAACAGGGGGCCCCCTCCACTTT.